This TCR beta chain was identified in a study of beta chain features in type 1 diabetes. Notes on the study in general: Among all four CD4+ subsets, Type 1 diabetes patients had TCRB CDR3s that were moderately but significantly shorter.

The sequenced template was cDNA made from the entire isolated RNA. Profiled with immunoSEQ multiplex PCR; TCRdb holds only in-frame clones, not every one. The data contain about 130,000 clones, 7.5% to 9.5% of them singletons. Germline V gives CDR1 SNHLY, CDR2 FYNNEI. The CDR3 contains 12 residues. Trimming took 9 bases from V and 3 from J, leaving 11 bases between them. Regarding this clone: Antigen: not known.

Sequenced sample: central memory CD4+ T cells from blood. This clonotype was obtained from a young man with type 1 diabetes. The chain is built from TRBV2 and TRBJ1-1; D not resolved. CDR3 in amino acids: CASLYTYTEAFF. For the CDR3, the DNA is TGTGCCAGTCTATATACCTACACTGAAGCTTTCTTT.